This entry lists 25 T cell receptor beta chains sequenced from one sample in a study of T cell responses to AZD1222 COVID-19 vaccine (dated by TCRdb to about 2021). Receptor libraries were prepared by the immunoSEQ multiplex PCR assay. TCRdb obtained this table from immuneACCESS and retained in-frame rearrangements with V and J assigned. These tables miss some clones; where compared with another copy, unresolved V genes account for less than half of the shortfall, and the remainder is unexplained. Across this sample there are 120,000 to 150,000 clones, with 93% seen only once. The ten largest clones represent about 1.9% of the sample. The time point label of this sample denotes: baseline before first vaccination. Sequencing was performed on peripheral blood, taken on day 0 of AZD1222 vaccination. The receptor source for this set is an adult in good health.

V gene TRBV6-4 combines with J gene TRBJ1-1, with TRBD1 matching 7 bases. The V gene's germline CDR1 is MRHNA and CDR2 SNTAGT. The CDR3 covers 13 residues. V lost 1 base, J lost 11 bases, and 7 bases stayed unmatched. This chain's CDR3 is CASSDFTGDRAFF. CDR3 nucleotides: TGTGCCAGCAGTGACTTCACAGGGGACCGGGCTTTCTTT.

This chain links TRBV6-5 with TRBJ1-1, with 10 bases aligning to TRBD1. Germline CDR1 MNHEY, CDR2 SVGAGI. This CDR3 is 15 amino acids long. V shed 0 bases and J 5 bases; nucleotides not matched to a gene: 3. The CDR3 DNA reads TGTGCCAGCAGTTACTCCGACAGGGGGCGGACTGAAGCTTTCTTT. Translated, it gives CASSYSDRGRTEAFF.

The rearrangement links TRBV13 to TRBJ2-5; D remains ambiguous. Germline loops: CDR1 PRHDT, CDR2 FYEKMQ (reference sequence). The CDR3 has 15 amino acids. Deletions cut 4 bases from V and 4 bases from J, with 16 bases between. The CDR3 nucleotides read TGTGCCAGCAGCTCCAGAACCAGGCCGGGAGAGACCCAGTACTTC. It specifies CASSSRTRPGETQYF.

The rearrangement joins TRBV27 to TRBJ2-5, with D perhaps matching TRBD2 (5 bases). The germline CDR1 and CDR2 sequences are MNHEY and SMNVEV (reference sequence). V was cut by 6 bases and J by 6 bases, with 14 bases left in between. The CDR3 has 13 amino acids. The CDR3 DNA follows: TGTGCCAGCAGCCGCGAGGGCTGGAAGACCCAGTACTTC. The encoded protein is CASSREGWKTQYF.

This sequence joins TRBV27 and TRBJ2-6, with D unresolved. This CDR3 is 17 amino acids long. Germline V lookup: CDR1 MNHEY, CDR2 SMNVEV (reference sequence). Trimming shortened V by 1 base and J by 0 bases, and 10 bases separated the two germline ends. CDR3 nucleotides: TGTGCCAGCAGTTTATACGGACGCACCTCTGGGGCCAACGTCCTGACTTTC. It codes for CASSLYGRTSGANVLTF.

The J gene is TRBJ1-1, the V gene TRBV7-9; D not certain. CDR1 and CDR2 (germline): SEHNR, FQNEAQ (reference sequence). Trimming left V 2 bases short and J 0 bases short, with 4 bases between. This CDR3 region has 13 residues. The CDR3 bases are TGTGCCAGCAGCTTACCAATGAACACTGAAGCTTTCTTT. This gives the protein CASSLPMNTEAFF.

The CDR3 sequence is CASSFSGTVEEKLFF. CDR3 DNA sequence: TGTGCCAGCAGTTTCTCCGGGACAGTGGAAGAAAAACTGTTTTTT. The V gene is TRBV6-5, the J gene TRBJ1-4, with 7 bases matching TRBD1. CDR1 is MNHEY, CDR2 SVGAGI, per germline. Trimming cost V 4 bases and J 8 bases; bases outside gene matches: 10. The CDR3 totals 15 residues.

The chain carries TRBV23-1 and TRBJ2-3, with D tentatively TRBD1 (6 bases). TRBV23-1 is sorted into the ORF group, with uncertain function. V dropped 4 bases and J dropped 2 bases, with 25 bases sitting between them. The CDR3 sequence is 19 residues long. This chain's CDR3 is CASSLLRGVAGPSTDTQYF. The CDR3 nucleotides read TGCGCCAGCAGTCTTCTCAGGGGTGTAGCAGGCCCGTCCACAGATACGCAGTATTTT.

The count of this clone is one. This sequence joins TRBV7-8 and TRBJ1-1, with D hard to call. This CDR3 has 14 residues. CDR1 is SGHVS, CDR2 FQNEAQ, per germline. V lost 6 bases and J 4 bases, leaving 15 bases between the germline ends. The CDR3 DNA reads TGTGCCAGCAGGTGGGATCTCTCCGGCACTGAAGCTTTCTTT. Protein: CASRWDLSGTEAFF.

The chain employs TRBV24-1 and TRBJ1-2, with 10 bases that match TRBD1. The CDR3 has 17 residues. V lost 4 bases, J lost 2 bases, and 9 bases stayed unmatched. The germline V gene has CDR1 KGHDR and CDR2 SFDVKD. The chain's CDR3 is CATSDPGTGVDNYGYTF. Written as DNA, the CDR3 is TGTGCCACCAGTGACCCCGGGACAGGGGTCGACAACTATGGCTACACCTTC.

This clone is a singleton in its sample. The chain uses TRBV2 and TRBJ1-2; D unclear. This CDR3 region has 12 residues. The V gene's germline CDR1 is SNHLY and CDR2 FYNNEI. V shed 5 bases and J shed 8 bases, with 12 bases lying between them. The CDR3 here is CASSFRSGGYTF. The CDR3 DNA sequence: TGTGCCAGCAGTTTTAGATCAGGAGGCTACACCTTC.

The J gene is TRBJ1-5, the V gene TRBV6-5, with D hard to call. Per germline, CDR1 MNHEY and CDR2 SVGAGI. The V and J ends lost 6 bases and 10 bases respectively, with 16 bases between them. This CDR3 has 13 amino acids. The CDR3 protein is CASRDWAIGPQHF. The CDR3 nucleotides are TGTGCCAGCAGGGACTGGGCAATCGGCCCCCAGCATTTT.

The chain has TRBV29-1 and TRBJ1-1; D remains unclear. V lost 7 bases and J lost 5, with 14 bases in between. Germline CDR1 reads SQVTM; CDR2 reads ANQGSEA. The CDR3 loop spans 12 amino acids. CDR3 amino acids: CSAPGGGTEAFF. The CDR3 nucleotides read TGCAGCGCCCCCGGCGGAGGGACTGAAGCTTTCTTT.

The rearrangement joins TRBV19 to TRBJ1-5; 8 bases map to TRBD1. Trimming at V came to 7 bases and at J to 5 bases, leaving 10 bases not matched to a gene. This CDR3 has 15 residues. CDR1 and CDR2 (germline): LNHDA, SQIVND (reference sequence). CDR3: CASTRQGRSDQPQHF. The CDR3 DNA reads as TGTGCCAGTACCAGACAGGGGCGCTCGGATCAGCCCCAGCATTTT.

V gene TRBV5-6 combines with J gene TRBJ2-7; 8 positions match TRBD1. The V and J ends lost 5 bases and 4 bases, in that order; junction bases with no gene match: 5. Germline lookup yields CDR1 SGHDT and CDR2 YYEEEE. This CDR3 has 13 amino acids. The CDR3 loop reads CASRARGLYEQYF. The CDR3 region has the DNA TGTGCCAGCAGAGCCAGGGGGCTGTACGAGCAGTACTTC.

The chain links TRBV7-6 to TRBJ2-1, with TRBD1 identical over 8 bases. This CDR3 comprises 15 residues. Germline loops: CDR1 SGHVS, CDR2 FNYEAQ. After removal of 2 bases from V and 7 bases from J, the junction contained 7 bases not matched to a gene. CDR3: CASSLPGTGGNEQFF. The CDR3 DNA reads as TGTGCCAGCAGCTTACCCGGGACAGGAGGTAATGAGCAGTTCTTC. The full variable domain, rest sourced from reference TRBV7-6 and TRBJ2-1, is GAGVSQSPRYKVTKRGQDVALRCDPISGHVSLYWYRQALGQGPEFLTYFNYEAQQDKSGLPNDRFSAERPEGSISTLTIQRTEQRDSAMYRCASSLPGTGGNEQFFGPGTRLTVL.

Only one count was recorded for this clone. One end of the junction does not line up with germline, which may come from a read error. The chain joins TRBV7-9 to TRBJ2-7; 7 nucleotides align to TRBD1. Germline V CDR1 and CDR2: SEHNR, FQNEAQ (reference sequence). The CDR3 totals 9 residues. The CDR3 reads CASSLSRGF. In DNA, the CDR3 is TGTGCCAGCAGCTTATCCAGGGGGTTC.

The chain employs TRBV5-1 and TRBJ1-4; D not resolved. The V end lost 2 bases, the J end lost 6 bases, and 11 bases lay between the germline ends. The CDR3 runs to 14 residues. Germline loops: CDR1 SGHRS, CDR2 YFSETQ. CDR3 nucleotide sequence: TGCGCCAGCAGCTTCGGAGGGTATCATGAAAAACTGTTTTTT. This gives the protein CASSFGGYHEKLFF.

The V and J genes are TRBV19 and TRBJ1-1, with TRBD1 as a possible D gene (6 bases). This CDR3 spans 15 amino acids. Germline V gene lookup returns CDR1 LNHDA and CDR2 SQIVND (reference sequence). Trimming stripped 9 bases from V and 5 bases from J, with 22 bases between. CDR3 region: CARTWMGALGTEAFF. CDR3 DNA: TGTGCCAGAACTTGGATGGGGGCCTTAGGAACTGAAGCTTTCTTT.

The rearrangement joins TRBV5-6 to TRBJ1-2; D not resolved. Looked up from germline, CDR1 is SGHDT and CDR2 is YYEEEE. CDR3 size: 12 residues. Trimming stripped 9 bases from V and 4 bases from J, with 13 bases between. For the CDR3, the DNA is TGTGCCACTAGTGGTGCCTCCTATGGCTACACCTTC. This translates into CATSGASYGYTF.

The CDR3 spells CASSNRVGETQYF. CDR3 DNA: TGTGCCAGCAGTAACAGGGTGGGAGAGACCCAGTACTTC. The chain carries TRBV9 and TRBJ2-5, with D maybe TRBD1 (6 bases). The germline CDR1 and CDR2 sequences are SGDLS and YYNGEE. Trimming removed 5 bases from V and 4 bases from J, with 12 bases in between. This CDR3 is 13 amino acids long.

V is TRBV2 and J is TRBJ1-1, with a weak D call TRBD1 (5 bases). The ends were cut back, 9 bases at V and 0 bases at J, with 11 bases in the middle. The length of the CDR3 is 13 residues. CDR1 is SNHLY and CDR2 is FYNNEI in the germline V gene. Written as DNA, the CDR3 is TGTGCCAGGGGGACGGGTATGAACACTGAAGCTTTCTTT. As protein: CARGTGMNTEAFF. Supplemented by reference TRBV2 and TRBJ1-1, the full variable domain reads EPEVTQTPSHQVTQMGQEVILRCVPISNHLYFYWYRQILGQKVEFLVSFYNNEISEKSEIFDDQFSVERPDGSNFTLKIRSTKLEDSAMYFCARGTGMNTEAFFGQGTRLTVV.

The rearrangement joins TRBV7-8 to TRBJ1-1; 10 bases match TRBD1. CDR3 length: 17 residues. The germline V gene encodes CDR1 SGHVS and CDR2 FQNEAQ. V shed 5 bases, J shed 4 bases, and the junction held 13 bases outside the gene matches. CDR3 sequence (DNA): TGTGCCAGCAGCAGAATAGACAGGGGGCAAGTGGGCACTGAAGCTTTCTTT. Translation: CASSRIDRGQVGTEAFF.

This sequence joins TRBV6-5 and TRBJ1-1; D remains ambiguous. V gave up 1 base and J gave up 4 bases, with 10 bases separating them. The CDR3 runs 14 residues. Germline V gene lookup returns CDR1 MNHEY and CDR2 SVGAGI. CDR3 sequence: CASSYFSGSTEAFF. Here the CDR3 DNA reads TGTGCCAGCAGTTACTTTTCCGGGAGCACTGAAGCTTTCTTT.

The chain is built from TRBV4-1 and TRBJ1-1; 7 positions match TRBD1. Germline V gene lookup returns CDR1 MGHRA and CDR2 YSYEKL. The V segment lost 4 bases and the J segment 0 bases; nucleotides outside the gene matches: 2. This CDR3 is built from 14 residues. CDR3: CASSLGQVNTEAFF. The CDR3 coding sequence is TGCGCCAGCAGCCTAGGACAGGTGAACACTGAAGCTTTCTTT.